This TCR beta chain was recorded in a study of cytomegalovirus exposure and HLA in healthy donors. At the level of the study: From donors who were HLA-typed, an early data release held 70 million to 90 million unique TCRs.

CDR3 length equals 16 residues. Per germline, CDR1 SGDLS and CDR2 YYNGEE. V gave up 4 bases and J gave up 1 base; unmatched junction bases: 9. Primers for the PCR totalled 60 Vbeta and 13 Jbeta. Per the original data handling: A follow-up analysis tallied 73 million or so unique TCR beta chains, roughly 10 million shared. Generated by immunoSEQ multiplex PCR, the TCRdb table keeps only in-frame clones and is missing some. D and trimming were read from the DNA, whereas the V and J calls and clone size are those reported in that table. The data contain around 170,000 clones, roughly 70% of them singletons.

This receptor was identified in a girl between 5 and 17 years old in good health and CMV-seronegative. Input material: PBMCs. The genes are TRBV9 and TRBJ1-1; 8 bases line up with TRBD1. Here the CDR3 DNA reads TGTGCCAGCAGCCCTTGGACAGGGAGAGGGAACACTGAAGCTTTCTTT. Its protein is CASSPWTGRGNTEAFF.